These 11 T cell receptor beta chains came from one sample sequenced in a study of CD8+ T cells in alopecia areata. Extraction of RNA preceded its reverse transcription into cDNA, which served as the sequencing template. Assay used: immunoSEQ multiplex PCR; TCRdb lists only in-frame clones, some missing. The profile shows over 85,000 clones, nearly 45% of them singletons. The sample was CD4+ T cells sorted from blood. The origin of the receptors is a human donor with alopecia areata.

This chain joins TRBV13 and TRBJ1-2, with D unclear. Germline V gene data show CDR1 as PRHDT and CDR2 as FYEKMQ (reference sequence). The CDR3 consists of 14 residues. Deletions cut 5 bases from V and 3 bases from J, with 13 bases between. The DNA of the CDR3 is TGTGCCAGCAGCCCCCGCCCGGCGGACTATGGCTACACCTTC. Translated, it gives CASSPRPADYGYTF.

The chain employs TRBV10-3 and TRBJ2-2; no clear D. Germline CDR1 ENHRY, CDR2 SYGVKD. This CDR3 is 12 amino acids long. With 9 bases removed from V and 3 bases from J, the gap between germline ends came to 8 bases. In nucleotides, the CDR3 is TGTGCCATGGCCGAAGACACCGGGGAGCTGTTTTTT. It yields the protein CAMAEDTGELFF.

The chain joins TRBV29-1 to TRBJ2-5; D gene uncertain. V was clipped by 2 bases and J by 2 bases, with 6 bases between them. CDR1 is SQVTM and CDR2 is ANQGSEA in the germline V gene. The CDR3 covers 12 residues. In nucleotides, the CDR3 is TGCAGCGTTGAACTCAGACAAGAGACCCAGTACTTC. It codes for CSVELRQETQYF.

V usage is TRBV27 and J usage is TRBJ2-5; 8 bases fit TRBD1. The trim removed 8 bases at V and 0 bases at J, leaving 8 bases unmatched. Germline V gene sequence: CDR1 MNHEY, CDR2 SMNVEV (reference sequence). This CDR3 comprises 15 residues. The CDR3 DNA is TGTGCCAGCGGTACAGGGGGTTCGTACCAAGAGACCCAGTACTTC. This encodes CASGTGGSYQETQYF.

This clone was recorded a few times. The chain carries TRBV28 and TRBJ2-5; D is uncertain. The V end lost 4 bases, the J end lost 3 bases, and 12 bases lay between the germline ends. The germline V gene has CDR1 MDHEN and CDR2 SYDVKM. The CDR3 is made up of 14 amino acids. CDR3 protein: CASSSGYIEETQYF. The CDR3 coding sequence is TGTGCCAGCAGTTCCGGGTACATAGAAGAGACCCAGTACTTC.

This clone was seen a few times. This sequence joins TRBV29-1 and TRBJ2-1, with D perhaps TRBD1 (6 bases). Germline values: CDR1 SQVTM, CDR2 ANQGSEA. Between the trimmed V and J ends, which lost 4 bases and 2 bases, there was a span of 9 bases. This CDR3 has 13 residues. This chain's CDR3 is CSVAGVAYNEQFF. CDR3 DNA: TGCAGCGTTGCAGGGGTCGCCTACAATGAGCAGTTCTTC.

This clone has more than one count but fewer than ten. The chain carries TRBV5-1 and TRBJ1-2; D ambiguous. V gave up 0 bases and J gave up 4 bases, with 16 bases separating them. The CDR3 loop spans 16 amino acids. Germline assignment: CDR1 SGHRS and CDR2 YFSETQ. The CDR3 region is CASSLVVGSSGYGYTF. Here the CDR3 DNA reads TGCGCCAGCAGCTTGGTGGTCGGGAGTTCGGGCTATGGCTACACCTTC.

The chain joins TRBV7-2 to TRBJ2-7, with 8 bases aligning to TRBD2. CDR1 and CDR2 (germline): SGHTA, FQGNSA. CDR3 length equals 16 residues. Unmatched junction bases numbered 6, after V lost 0 bases and J lost 2 bases. CDR3 nucleotide sequence: TGTGCCAGCAGCTTAGCCTCCGGGACTAGTACCTACGAGCAGTACTTC. Translated: CASSLASGTSTYEQYF.

The J gene is TRBJ2-2, the V gene TRBV29-1; TRBD1 is a possible D gene (6 bases). Germline assignment: CDR1 SQVTM and CDR2 ANQGSEA. The CDR3 runs to 18 residues. V dropped 7 bases and J dropped 7 bases, with 31 bases sitting between them. CDR3 sequence: CSDLSGTKPTYGDGELFF. In DNA form, the CDR3 reads TGCAGCGACCTATCCGGGACAAAACCTACCTACGGGGACGGGGAGCTGTTTTTT.

This clone was seen a few times. The V call is TRBV29-1, the J call TRBJ1-2, with D tentatively TRBD1 (6 bases). The CDR3 contains 12 residues. V was pared by 7 bases and J by 6 bases, with 15 bases between. Germline-derived CDR1 and CDR2 are SQVTM and ANQGSEA. The CDR3 protein is CSAPGQYDGYTF. CDR3 nucleotides: TGCAGCGCCCCCGGACAGTACGATGGCTACACCTTC. Filled out from reference TRBV29-1 and TRBJ1-2, the complete variable domain reads SAVISQKPSRDICQRGTSLTIQCQVDSQVTMMFWYRQQPGQSLTLIATANQGSEATYESGFVIDKFPISRPNLTFSTLTVSNMSPEDSSIYLCSAPGQYDGYTFGSGTRLTVV.

This chain uses TRBV18 with TRBJ1-2; the D is unclear. This CDR3 is built from 12 residues. Trimming shortened V by 3 bases and J by 8 bases, and 10 bases separated the two germline ends. Germline V gives CDR1 KGHSH, CDR2 LQKENI. The CDR3 sequence: CASSPGSSGYTF. In DNA, the CDR3 is TGTGCCAGCTCACCGGGCAGCTCCGGCTACACCTTC.